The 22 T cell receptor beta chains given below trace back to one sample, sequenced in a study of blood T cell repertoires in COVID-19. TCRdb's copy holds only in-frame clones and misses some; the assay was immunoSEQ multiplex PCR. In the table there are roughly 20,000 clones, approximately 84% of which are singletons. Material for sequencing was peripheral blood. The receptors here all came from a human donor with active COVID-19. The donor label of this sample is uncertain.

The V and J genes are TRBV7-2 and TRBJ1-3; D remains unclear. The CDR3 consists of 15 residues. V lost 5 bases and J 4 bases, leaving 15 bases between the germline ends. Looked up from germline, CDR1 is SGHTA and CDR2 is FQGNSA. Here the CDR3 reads CASSLTGREGNTIYF. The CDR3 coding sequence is TGTGCCAGCAGCCTAACGGGTCGGGAGGGAAACACCATATATTTT.

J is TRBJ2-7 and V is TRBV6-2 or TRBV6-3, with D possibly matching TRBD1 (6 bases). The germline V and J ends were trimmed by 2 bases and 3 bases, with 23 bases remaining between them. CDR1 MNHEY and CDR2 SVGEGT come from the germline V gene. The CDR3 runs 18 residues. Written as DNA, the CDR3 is TGTGCCAGCAGTTACCCGAGTACCCGGGTACAGGGCTACTACGAGCAGTACTTC. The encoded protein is CASSYPSTRVQGYYEQYF.

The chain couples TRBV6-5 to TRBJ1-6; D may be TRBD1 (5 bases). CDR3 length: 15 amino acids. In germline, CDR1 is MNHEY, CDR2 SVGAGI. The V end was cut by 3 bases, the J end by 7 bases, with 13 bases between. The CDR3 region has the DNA TGTGCCAGCAGTTATCGCGGCAGGGCGAATTCACCCCTCCACTTT. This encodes CASSYRGRANSPLHF.

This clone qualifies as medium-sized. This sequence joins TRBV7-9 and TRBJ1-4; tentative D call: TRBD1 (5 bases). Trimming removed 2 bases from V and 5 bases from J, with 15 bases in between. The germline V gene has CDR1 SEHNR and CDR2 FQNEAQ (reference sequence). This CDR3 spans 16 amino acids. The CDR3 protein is CASSLPPFRENEKLFF. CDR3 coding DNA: TGTGCCAGCAGCTTACCCCCTTTCAGGGAAAATGAAAAACTGTTTTTT.

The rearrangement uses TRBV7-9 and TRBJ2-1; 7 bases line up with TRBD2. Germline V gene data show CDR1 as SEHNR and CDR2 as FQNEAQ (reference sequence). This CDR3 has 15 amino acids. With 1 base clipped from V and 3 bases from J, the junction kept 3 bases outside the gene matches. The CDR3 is CASSLVRGVYNEQFF. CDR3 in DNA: TGTGCCAGCAGCTTAGTCCGGGGGGTCTACAATGAGCAGTTCTTC.

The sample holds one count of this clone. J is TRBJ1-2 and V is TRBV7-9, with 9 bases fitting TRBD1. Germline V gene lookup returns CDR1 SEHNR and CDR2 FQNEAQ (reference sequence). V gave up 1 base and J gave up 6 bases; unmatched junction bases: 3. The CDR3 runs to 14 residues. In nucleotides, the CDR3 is TGTGCCAGCAGCTTAGGGGACAGGGTTAATGGCTACACCTTC. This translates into CASSLGDRVNGYTF.

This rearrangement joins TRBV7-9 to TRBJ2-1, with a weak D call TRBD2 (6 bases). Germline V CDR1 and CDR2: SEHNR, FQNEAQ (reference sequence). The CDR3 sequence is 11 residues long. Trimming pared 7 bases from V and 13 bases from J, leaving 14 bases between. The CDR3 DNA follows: TGTGCCAGCATCTATAGCGGTAATCAGTTCTTC. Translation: CASIYSGNQFF.

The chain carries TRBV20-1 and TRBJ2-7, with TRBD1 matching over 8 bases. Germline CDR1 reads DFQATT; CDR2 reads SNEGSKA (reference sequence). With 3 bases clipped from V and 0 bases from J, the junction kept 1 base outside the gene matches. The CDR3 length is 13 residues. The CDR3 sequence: CSASGQGSYEQYF. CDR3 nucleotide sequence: TGCAGTGCTAGTGGACAGGGCTCCTACGAGCAGTACTTC.

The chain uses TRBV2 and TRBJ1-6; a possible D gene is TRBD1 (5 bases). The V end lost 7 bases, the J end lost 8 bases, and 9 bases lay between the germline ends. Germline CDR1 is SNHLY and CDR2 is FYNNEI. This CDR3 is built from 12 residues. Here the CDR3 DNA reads TGTGCCAGCACCGCCAGGGATTCACCCCTCCACTTT. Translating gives CASTARDSPLHF.

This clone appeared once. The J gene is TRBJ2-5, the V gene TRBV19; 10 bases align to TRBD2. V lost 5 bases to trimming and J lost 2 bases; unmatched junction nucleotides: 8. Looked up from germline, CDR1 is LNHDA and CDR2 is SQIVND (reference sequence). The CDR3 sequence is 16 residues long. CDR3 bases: TGTGCCAGTAGTGCCCAAACTAGCGGGAAACAAGAGACCCAGTACTTC. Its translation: CASSAQTSGKQETQYF.

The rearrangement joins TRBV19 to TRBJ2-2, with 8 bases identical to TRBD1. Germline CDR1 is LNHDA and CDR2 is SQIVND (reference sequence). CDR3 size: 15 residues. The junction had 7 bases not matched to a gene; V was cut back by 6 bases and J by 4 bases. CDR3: CASSLGQGVTGELFF. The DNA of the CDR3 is TGTGCCAGTAGCCTCGGACAGGGAGTCACCGGGGAGCTGTTTTTT. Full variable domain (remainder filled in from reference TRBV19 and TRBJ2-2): DGGITQSPKYLFRKEGQNVTLSCEQNLNHDAMYWYRQDPGQGLRLIYYSQIVNDFQKGDIAEGYSVSREKKESFPLTVTSAQKNPTAFYLCASSLGQGVTGELFFGEGSRLTVL.

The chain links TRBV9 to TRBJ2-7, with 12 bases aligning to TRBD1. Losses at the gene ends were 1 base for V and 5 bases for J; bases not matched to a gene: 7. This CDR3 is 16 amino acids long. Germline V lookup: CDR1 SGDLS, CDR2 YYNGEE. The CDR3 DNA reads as TGTGCCAGCAGCGTACACGGGACAGGGGGCGAGAACGAGCAGTACTTC. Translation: CASSVHGTGGENEQYF.

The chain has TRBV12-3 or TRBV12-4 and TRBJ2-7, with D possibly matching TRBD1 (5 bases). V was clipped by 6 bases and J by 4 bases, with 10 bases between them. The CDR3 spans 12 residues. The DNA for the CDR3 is TGTGCCAGCAGCCGGACATTTTACGAGCAGTACTTC. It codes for CASSRTFYEQYF.

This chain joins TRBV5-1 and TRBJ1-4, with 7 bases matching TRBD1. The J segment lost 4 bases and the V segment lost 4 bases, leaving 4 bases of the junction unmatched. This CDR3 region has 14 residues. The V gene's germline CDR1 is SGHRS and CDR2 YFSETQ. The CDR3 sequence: CASSPTGLNEKLFF. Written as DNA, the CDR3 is TGCGCCAGCAGCCCGACAGGGCTTAATGAAAAACTGTTTTTT.

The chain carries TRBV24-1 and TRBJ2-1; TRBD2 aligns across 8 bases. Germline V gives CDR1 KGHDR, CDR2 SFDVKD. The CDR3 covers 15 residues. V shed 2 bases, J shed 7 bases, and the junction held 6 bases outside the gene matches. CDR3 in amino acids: CATSDSGTRPNEQFF. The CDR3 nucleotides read TGTGCCACCAGTGATTCCGGGACTAGGCCAAATGAGCAGTTCTTC.

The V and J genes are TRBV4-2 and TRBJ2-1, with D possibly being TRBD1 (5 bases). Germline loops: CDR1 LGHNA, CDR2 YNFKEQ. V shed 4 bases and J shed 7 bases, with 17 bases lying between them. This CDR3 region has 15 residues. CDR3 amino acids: CASSPLGPLRNEQFF. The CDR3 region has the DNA TGTGCCAGCAGCCCGTTGGGGCCCCTAAGGAATGAGCAGTTCTTC.

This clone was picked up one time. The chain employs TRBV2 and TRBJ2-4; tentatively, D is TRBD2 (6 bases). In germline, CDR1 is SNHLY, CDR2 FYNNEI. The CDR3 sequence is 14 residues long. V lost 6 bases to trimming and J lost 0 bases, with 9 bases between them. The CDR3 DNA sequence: TGTGCCAGCAGGCCGGGACTAGCCAAAAACATTCAGTACTTC. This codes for CASRPGLAKNIQYF.

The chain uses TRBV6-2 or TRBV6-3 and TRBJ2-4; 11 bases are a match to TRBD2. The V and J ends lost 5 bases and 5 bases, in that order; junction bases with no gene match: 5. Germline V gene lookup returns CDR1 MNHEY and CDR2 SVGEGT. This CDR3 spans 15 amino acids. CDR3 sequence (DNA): TGTGCCAGCAGTGTAGGGACTAGCGGTCAAAACATTCAGTACTTC. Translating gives CASSVGTSGQNIQYF.

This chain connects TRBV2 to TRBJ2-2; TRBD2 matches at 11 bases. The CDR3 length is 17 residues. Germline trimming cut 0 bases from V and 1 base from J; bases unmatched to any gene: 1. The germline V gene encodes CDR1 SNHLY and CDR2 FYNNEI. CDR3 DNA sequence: TGTGCCAGCAGTGAAGCGGGACTAGCGGTGAACACCGGGGAGCTGTTTTTT. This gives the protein CASSEAGLAVNTGELFF.

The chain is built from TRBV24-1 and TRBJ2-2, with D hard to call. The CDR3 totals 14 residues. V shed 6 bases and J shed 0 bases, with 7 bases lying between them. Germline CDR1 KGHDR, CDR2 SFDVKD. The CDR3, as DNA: TGTGCCACCAGTCACTCCCCGAACACCGGGGAGCTGTTTTTT. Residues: CATSHSPNTGELFF.

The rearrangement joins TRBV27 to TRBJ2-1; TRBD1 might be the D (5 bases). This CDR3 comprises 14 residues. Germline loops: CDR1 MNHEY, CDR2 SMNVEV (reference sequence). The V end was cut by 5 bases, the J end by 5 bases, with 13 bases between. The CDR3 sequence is CASSRGLVNNEQFF. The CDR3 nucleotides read TGTGCCAGCAGTAGGGGTCTCGTCAACAATGAGCAGTTCTTC.

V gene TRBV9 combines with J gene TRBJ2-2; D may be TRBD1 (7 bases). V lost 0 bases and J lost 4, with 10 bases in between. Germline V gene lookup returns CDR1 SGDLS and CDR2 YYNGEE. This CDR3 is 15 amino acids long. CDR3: CASSVGQGGTGELFF. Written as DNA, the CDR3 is TGTGCCAGCAGCGTAGGACAGGGAGGCACCGGGGAGCTGTTTTTT.